Included here is one TCR beta chain sequence, with context. The antigen remains undetermined. Trimming removed 2 bases from V and 5 bases from J, with 9 bases in between. There are 13 residues in the CDR3. Germline CDR1 is MNHEY and CDR2 is SVGAGI. The entry originates in a study of a mutant IDH1 vaccine in newly diagnosed glioma. Study at large: There were approximately 60% males and around 40% females among treated patients, whose mean age was about 38 years. Every participant had undergone radiotherapy, temozolomide, or both before, and most underwent both. Study-wide results and caveats: Immune responses arising from the vaccine appeared in approximately 92% of patients.

Time point meaning: week 35, safety follow-up. Doses comprised 300 ug of mutant IDH1 20-mer peptide each, plus topical imiquimod. The method was immunoSEQ multiplex PCR; TCRdb's version includes in-frame clones alone and lacks a portion of them. Among fewer than 70,000 clones listed, more than 85% were seen once. Material: PBMCs, obtained from a glioma patient whose treatment included an IDH1 peptide vaccine. The chain employs TRBV6-5 and TRBJ1-1; D is ambiguous. The sequence derives from a man between 25 and 39 years old with glioma. The CDR3 sequence is CASSYPGRTEAFF. DNA of the CDR3: TGTGCCAGCAGTTACCCCGGGAGGACTGAAGCTTTCTTT.